These 19 T cell receptor beta chains originate from one sample sequenced in a study of T-cell reconstitution after alpha-beta-depleted transplantation in children. Preparation of the TCRbeta library used unique molecular identifiers. TCRdb fed the PCR reads into MiXCR, producing one record per CDR3 protein. The sample lists about 980,000 distinct CDR3 sequences; about 26% were seen once. The sample in question was PBMCs, mostly from graft donor cells, obtained 360 days after TCRalphabeta/CD19-depleted stem cell transplant. These receptors originate from a boy less than two years old who had a stem cell transplant for SCID, so the T cells may come from the graft donor.

There are a few counts of this clonotype. The J gene is TRBJ2-2, the V gene TRBV7-8; D unclear. The germline V and J ends were trimmed by 2 bases and 0 bases, with 4 bases remaining between them. Germline assignment: CDR1 SGHVS and CDR2 FQNEAQ. This CDR3 region has 14 residues. Here the CDR3 reads CASSLKSNTGELFF. The CDR3 coding sequence is TGTGCCAGCAGCTTAAAGTCGAACACCGGGGAGCTGTTTTTT.

This clonotype was seen only a few times. V is TRBV6-5 and J is TRBJ1-1; 7 bases fit TRBD1. CDR3 length: 13 amino acids. Germline CDR1 MNHEY, CDR2 SVGAGI. With V trimmed by 2 bases and J by 8 bases, 5 bases remained unmatched. CDR3 nucleotide sequence: TGTGCCAGCAGTTACATAGGGACAGTAGAAGCTTTCTTT. The encoded protein is CASSYIGTVEAFF.

This clonotype was picked up a small number of times. The chain is built from TRBV18 and TRBJ1-5, with 7 nucleotides matching TRBD1. Germline V gives CDR1 KGHSH, CDR2 LQKENI. The CDR3 totals 17 residues. V lost 1 base to trimming and J lost 6 bases; unmatched junction nucleotides: 12. The CDR3: CASSPRTRQGGSQPQHF. The CDR3 DNA reads as TGTGCCAGCTCACCACGAACTCGACAGGGAGGGAGTCAGCCCCAGCATTTT.

The chain combines TRBV7-2 with TRBJ2-7; no firm D call. Germline V gene sequence: CDR1 SGHTA, CDR2 FQGNSA. This CDR3 has 14 amino acids. V lost 5 bases and J 3 bases, leaving 14 bases between the germline ends. In DNA, the CDR3 is TGTGCCAGCAGCACCCGTGACGGCGGCTACGAGCAGTACTTC. As protein: CASSTRDGGYEQYF.

On this clonotype itself: A junction boundary mismatches the germline segment, possibly from a read error. The chain carries TRBV20-1 and TRBJ1-1, with D possibly matching TRBD1 (6 bases). The CDR3 is made up of 11 amino acids. Germline lookup yields CDR1 DFQATT and CDR2 SNEGSKA (reference sequence). The CDR3, as DNA: TGCAGTGCCAGAGGGGGGGCTGAAGCTTTCTTT. It specifies CSARGGAEAFF.

This rearrangement joins TRBV2 to TRBJ2-4; TRBD1 is a possible D gene (6 bases). V lost 6 bases and J lost 1, with 22 bases in between. The CDR3 consists of 18 residues. Germline V lookup: CDR1 SNHLY, CDR2 FYNNEI. CDR3 nucleotide sequence: TGTGCCAGCAGGGATCCCCACGACAGGCCCGGGGCCAAAAACATTCAGTACTTC. Protein: CASRDPHDRPGAKNIQYF.

The chain carries TRBV4-2 and TRBJ1-2, with D maybe TRBD1 (5 bases). Deletions cut 0 bases from V and 4 bases from J, with 12 bases between. From germline, CDR1 is LGHNA and CDR2 YNFKEQ. The CDR3 is made up of 15 amino acids. The CDR3 DNA reads TGTGCCAGCAGCCAAGATGGGGCAGGGATCTATGGCTACACCTTC. Its protein is CASSQDGAGIYGYTF.

This clonotype was found a few times. The gene calls are TRBV12-3 or TRBV12-4 and TRBJ2-3; either TRBD1 or TRBD2 may supply D (6 bases each). The CDR3 is 16 amino acids. The V end was cut by 11 bases, the J end by 1 base, with 22 bases between. Here the CDR3 reads CAASPFGGGGTDTQYF. The CDR3 DNA reads TGTGCCGCATCCCCCTTTGGAGGGGGTGGCACAGATACGCAGTATTTT.

Here the CDR3 reads CASRRTGGDYGYTF. CDR3 bases: TGTGCCAGCAGACGAACAGGGGGTGATTATGGCTACACCTTC. The V call is TRBV12-3 or TRBV12-4, the J call TRBJ1-2; 8 nucleotides line up with TRBD1. With V trimmed by 6 bases and J by 5 bases, 8 bases remained unmatched. The CDR3 has 14 residues.

This chain links TRBV4-1 with TRBJ2-7; no clear D. The CDR3 runs 15 residues. CDR1 and CDR2 (germline): MGHRA, YSYEKL. Trimming took off 4 bases at V and 0 bases at J, with 13 bases between the two ends. Written as DNA, the CDR3 is TGCGCCAGCAGCCCCGGACCGTCACTCTCCTACGAGCAGTACTTC. Amino acids: CASSPGPSLSYEQYF.

The sample holds a few counts of this clonotype. This sequence joins TRBV7-8 and TRBJ2-2; unclear D gene. CDR1 is SGHVS and CDR2 is FQNEAQ in the germline V gene. V was shortened by 4 bases and J by 7 bases, with 13 bases between the two germline ends. The CDR3 extends over 14 amino acids. The CDR3 nucleotides read TGTGCCAGCAGCTGGGCCCCTCGAGGCGGGGAGCTGTTTTTT. The encoded protein is CASSWAPRGGELFF.

A few counts support this clonotype. The rearrangement uses TRBV7-2 and TRBJ2-1; D not certain. CDR1 and CDR2 (germline): SGHTA, FQGNSA. V lost 10 bases and J 8 bases, leaving 12 bases between the germline ends. CDR3 length: 11 amino acids. CDR3: CATRDGDEQFF. In DNA, the CDR3 is TGTGCCACCCGAGACGGAGATGAGCAGTTCTTC.

The V and J genes are TRBV15 and TRBJ2-3; 10 nucleotides align to TRBD1. Germline V gene sequence: CDR1 LNHNV, CDR2 YYDKDF (reference sequence). This CDR3 is built from 17 residues. J was trimmed by 5 bases and V by 6 bases; bases with no gene match: 14. The CDR3 DNA reads as TGTGCCACCAGGGGGGGGACGAGGACAGGGGGTCAAGATACGCAGTATTTT. Protein product: CATRGGTRTGGQDTQYF.

This clonotype was counted between two and nine times. The CDR3 reads CASSFGDRGMLETQYF. The CDR3 region has the DNA TGTGCCAGCAGTTTCGGGGACAGGGGGATGTTGGAGACCCAGTACTTC. The V gene is TRBV12-3 or TRBV12-4, the J gene TRBJ2-5, with 11 nucleotides matching TRBD1. With V trimmed by 3 bases and J by 5 bases, 8 bases remained unmatched. This CDR3 comprises 16 residues.

This clonotype appeared a few times. The chain is built from TRBV28 and TRBJ1-4; D unresolved. Trimming took off 1 base at V and 5 bases at J, with 14 bases between the two ends. This CDR3 is 16 amino acids long. Germline values: CDR1 MDHEN, CDR2 SYDVKM. In DNA, the CDR3 is TGTGCCAGCAGTTTATCGGCGGCAGGAAACAATGAAAAACTGTTTTTT. Residues: CASSLSAAGNNEKLFF.

This chain joins TRBV20-1 and TRBJ2-3; the D is unclear. V gave up 5 bases and J gave up 0 bases, with 12 bases separating them. CDR3 length: 14 residues. From germline, CDR1 is DFQATT and CDR2 SNEGSKA (reference sequence). The CDR3 DNA follows: TGCAGTGCTCACAGATTTACTAGCACAGATACGCAGTATTTT. It codes for CSAHRFTSTDTQYF.

This clonotype was recorded a few times. The chain recombines TRBV10-3 with TRBJ1-1, with D possibly TRBD1 on 5 matching bases. Germline-derived CDR1 and CDR2 are ENHRY and SYGVKD. CDR3 length: 14 residues. With 7 bases removed from V and 3 bases from J, the gap between germline ends came to 15 bases. This chain's CDR3 is CAINRDPIDTEAFF. For the CDR3, the DNA is TGTGCCATCAACCGGGACCCCATTGACACTGAAGCTTTCTTT.

Here the CDR3 DNA reads TGCGCCAGCAGCTTGGTGGGGACTAGCACCGCAGATACGCAGTATTTT. It is translated as CASSLVGTSTADTQYF. This rearrangement joins TRBV5-1 to TRBJ2-3, with TRBD2 matching 9 bases. The CDR3 runs to 16 residues. The V gene end was trimmed by 0 bases and the J gene end by 4 bases; junction bases not matched to a gene: 6. Germline V lookup: CDR1 SGHRS, CDR2 YFSETQ.

V usage is TRBV10-1 and J usage is TRBJ1-5; D gene ambiguous. Trimming took off 9 bases at V and 3 bases at J, with 6 bases between the two ends. CDR3 length: 11 amino acids. Germline V gene data show CDR1 as WNHNN and CDR2 as SYGVQD (reference sequence). The CDR3, as DNA: TGCGCCAGAGGACCCAATCAGCCCCAGCATTTT. This encodes CARGPNQPQHF.